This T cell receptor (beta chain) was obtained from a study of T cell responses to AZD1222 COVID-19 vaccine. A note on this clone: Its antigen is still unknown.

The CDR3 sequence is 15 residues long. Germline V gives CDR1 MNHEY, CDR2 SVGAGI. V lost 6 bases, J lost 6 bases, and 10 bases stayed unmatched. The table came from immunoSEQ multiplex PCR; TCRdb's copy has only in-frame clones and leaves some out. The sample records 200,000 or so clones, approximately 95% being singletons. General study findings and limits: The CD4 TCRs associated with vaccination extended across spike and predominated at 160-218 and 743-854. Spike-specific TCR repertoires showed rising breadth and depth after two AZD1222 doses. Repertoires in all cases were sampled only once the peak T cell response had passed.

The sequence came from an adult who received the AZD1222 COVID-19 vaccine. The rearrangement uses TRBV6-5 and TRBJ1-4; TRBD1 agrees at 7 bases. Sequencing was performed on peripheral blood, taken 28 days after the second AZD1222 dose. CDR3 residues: CASSNSYGTDEKLFF. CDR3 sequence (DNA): TGTGCCAGCAGCAATTCCTACGGGACAGATGAAAAACTGTTTTTT.